Listed below are T cell receptor beta chains from one sample, sequenced in a study of cytomegalovirus exposure and HLA in healthy donors. Here immunoSEQ multiplex PCR was the method, and the copy in TCRdb shows in-frame clones only, minus some. The table records 100,000 to 150,000 clones, about 75% of them present only once. The sample was PBMCs. These receptors all stem from a man aged 55 to 69 in good health and CMV-seropositive. The CDR3 runs from the conserved cysteine through the conserved F or W. The order of the fields is clone size, V gene, J gene, D gene, CDR3 DNA, CDR3 protein. The D gene is left open where the match is weak. Clone size is stated in some rows and not others, as once, few, many or a class when expanded.

clone_size: .
v_call: TRBV19
j_call: TRBJ1-5
d_call: TRBD1
cdr3_nt: TGTGCCAGTAGTATGACAGACAGGGGAGAGAATCAGCCCCAGCATTTT
cdr3_aa: CASSMTDRGENQPQHF

clone_size: .
v_call: TRBV7-9
j_call: TRBJ2-1
d_call: .
cdr3_nt: TGTGCCAGCAGCTTACCCCCAAACAATGAGCAGTTCTTC
cdr3_aa: CASSLPPNNEQFF

clone_size: few
v_call: TRBV2
j_call: TRBJ2-7
d_call: TRBD2
cdr3_nt: TGTGCCAGCAAGCCTAGCGGGAGGGCCAAGTACGAGCAGTACTTC
cdr3_aa: CASKPSGRAKYEQYF

clone_size: few
v_call: TRBV5-6
j_call: TRBJ2-1
d_call: .
cdr3_nt: TGTGCCAGCAGCTTGGATGGCAGATACAATGAGCAGTTCTTC
cdr3_aa: CASSLDGRYNEQFF

clone_size: .
v_call: TRBV28
j_call: TRBJ1-5
d_call: TRBD1
cdr3_nt: TGTGCCAGCAAGAAGGGACAGGGGCGGTGGAATCAGCCCCAGCATTTT
cdr3_aa: CASKKGQGRWNQPQHF

clone_size: .
v_call: TRBV30
j_call: TRBJ1-5
d_call: TRBD1
cdr3_nt: TGTGCCTGGACCAAGGACAGGGGTCAGCCCCAGCATTTT
cdr3_aa: CAWTKDRGQPQHF

clone_size: few
v_call: TRBV5-1
j_call: TRBJ2-7
d_call: .
cdr3_nt: TGCGCCAGCAGCTTGGGGCAGGGCTCCTACGAGCAGTACTTC
cdr3_aa: CASSLGQGSYEQYF

clone_size: few
v_call: TRBV7-2
j_call: TRBJ2-3
d_call: TRBD2
cdr3_nt: TGTGCCAGCAGCTCGGGACTAGCGGCTAGCACAGATACGCAGTATTTT
cdr3_aa: CASSSGLAASTDTQYF

clone_size: .
v_call: TRBV5-1
j_call: TRBJ2-1
d_call: .
cdr3_nt: TGCGCCAGCAGCCCGGGGGGGACAGGGACCAATGAGCAGTTCTTC
cdr3_aa: CASSPGGTGTNEQFF

clone_size: once
v_call: TRBV25-1
j_call: TRBJ2-3
d_call: TRBD2
cdr3_nt: TGTGCCAGCAGTAATCGGGGGGGCACAGATACGCAGTATTTT
cdr3_aa: CASSNRGGTDTQYF

clone_size: few
v_call: TRBV4-1
j_call: TRBJ1-4
d_call: .
cdr3_nt: TGCGCCAGCAGCCCTCGACAAGGGGAGGGAAAACTGTTTTTT
cdr3_aa: CASSPRQGEGKLFF

clone_size: .
v_call: TRBV19
j_call: TRBJ1-1
d_call: .
cdr3_nt: TGTGCCAGCTTGCGTCGGGGGGTTGAACGGACTGAAGCTTTCTTT
cdr3_aa: CASLRRGVERTEAFF

clone_size: .
v_call: TRBV6-5
j_call: TRBJ2-7
d_call: TRBD2
cdr3_nt: TGTGCCAGCAGTTACGGGCTAGCGGCCTACGAGCAGTACTTC
cdr3_aa: CASSYGLAAYEQYF

clone_size: .
v_call: TRBV28
j_call: TRBJ2-3
d_call: .
cdr3_nt: TGTGCCAGCAGTTTACCTCGGGGTTTCTCCCTCAATACGCAGTATTTT
cdr3_aa: CASSLPRGFSLNTQYF

clone_size: .
v_call: TRBV7-2
j_call: TRBJ2-1
d_call: .
cdr3_nt: TGTGCCAGCAGCTTATTTCGGAATGAGCAGTTCTTC
cdr3_aa: CASSLFRNEQFF

clone_size: .
v_call: TRBV5-4
j_call: TRBJ2-3
d_call: .
cdr3_nt: TGTGCCAGCAGCTTGGATAGTAGGGCAGGGGGCACAGATACGCAGTATTTT
cdr3_aa: CASSLDSRAGGTDTQYF

clone_size: .
v_call: TRBV2
j_call: TRBJ2-5
d_call: TRBD2
cdr3_nt: TGTGCCAGCAGTGATGTAGCGGGAGGCCAAGAGACCCAGTACTTC
cdr3_aa: CASSDVAGGQETQYF

clone_size: once
v_call: TRBV5-6
j_call: TRBJ2-7
d_call: .
cdr3_nt: TGTGCCAGCAGCTTGGGGGACTTCTCCTACGAGCAGTACTTC
cdr3_aa: CASSLGDFSYEQYF

clone_size: .
v_call: TRBV5-1
j_call: TRBJ2-7
d_call: TRBD1
cdr3_nt: TGCGCCAGCAGCTTTGGGGGACAGGGGTGGTACGAGCAGTACTTC
cdr3_aa: CASSFGGQGWYEQYF

clone_size: few
v_call: TRBV5-1
j_call: TRBJ1-2
d_call: TRBD1
cdr3_nt: TGCGCCAGCAGCTTGGAACTTGGGACAGGGCGCGGCTACACCTTC
cdr3_aa: CASSLELGTGRGYTF

clone_size: .
v_call: TRBV27
j_call: TRBJ1-5
d_call: .
cdr3_nt: TGTGCCAGCAGCCCCCCAGGGGCGACGGGGCAGCCCCAGCATTTT
cdr3_aa: CASSPPGATGQPQHF

clone_size: few
v_call: TRBV2
j_call: TRBJ2-5
d_call: TRBD2
cdr3_nt: TGTGCCAGCAGTGAGCCGGGACTAGGGGAGACCCAGTACTTC
cdr3_aa: CASSEPGLGETQYF

clone_size: .
v_call: TRBV5-1
j_call: TRBJ2-5
d_call: TRBD1
cdr3_nt: TGCGCCAGCAGCTTGTCCGGGACAGGGGAGGGAGAGCAGTACTTC
cdr3_aa: CASSLSGTGEGEQYF

clone_size: .
v_call: TRBV15
j_call: TRBJ2-5
d_call: TRBD1
cdr3_nt: TGTGCCACCAGCAGTCCTCTTGCCGGGACAGGGAGGGAGACCCAGTACTTC
cdr3_aa: CATSSPLAGTGRETQYF

clone_size: .
v_call: TRBV5-1
j_call: TRBJ2-1
d_call: TRBD1
cdr3_nt: TGCGCCAGCACTCCTGGACAGGGCGTTCCCTACAATGAGCAGTTCTTC
cdr3_aa: CASTPGQGVPYNEQFF

clone_size: .
v_call: TRBV19
j_call: TRBJ1-5
d_call: TRBD1
cdr3_nt: TGTGCCAGTAGTATTGACGGCAGGGGGCGCGGGGATAGCAATCAGCCCCAGCATTTT
cdr3_aa: CASSIDGRGRGDSNQPQHF

clone_size: .
v_call: TRBV7-8
j_call: TRBJ1-5
d_call: .
cdr3_nt: TGTGCCAGCAGCTTAGCGAAGATAGGGGTACTTAGGCAGCCCCAGCATTTT
cdr3_aa: CASSLAKIGVLRQPQHF

clone_size: few
v_call: TRBV2
j_call: TRBJ1-1
d_call: TRBD1
cdr3_nt: TGTGCCAGCAGTGACGCCAGACAGGGGTATACTGAAGCTTTCTTT
cdr3_aa: CASSDARQGYTEAFF

clone_size: .
v_call: TRBV6-5
j_call: TRBJ2-7
d_call: .
cdr3_nt: TGTGCCAGCAGTTCCGGGAGACAAGGACCTTCCTACGAGCAGTACTTC
cdr3_aa: CASSSGRQGPSYEQYF

clone_size: .
v_call: TRBV11-2
j_call: TRBJ2-7
d_call: TRBD1
cdr3_nt: TGTGCCAGCAGCTCCCCAGGGGGTACCCTCTACGAGCAGTACTTC
cdr3_aa: CASSSPGGTLYEQYF